The T cell receptor (beta chain) under discussion was sequenced for a study of cytomegalovirus exposure and HLA in healthy donors. As regards this clone: Its antigen remains unidentified.

Losses at the gene ends were 3 bases for V and 3 bases for J; bases not matched to a gene: 4. Germline V gene lookup returns CDR1 SGHDT and CDR2 YYEEEE. The CDR3 is made up of 16 amino acids. Study-wide results and caveats: There were a few CMV-associated chains whose specificity for CMV antigens was confirmed in vitro. The finding came from a later analysis; first-cohort TCR clusters tended to co-occur in the roughly 110 validation repertoires. Reports indicated that the classifier achieved high specificity and sensitivity in diagnosing cytomegalovirus status. A list of about 180 TCR beta chains associated with cytomegalovirus was given.

Profiled with immunoSEQ multiplex PCR; TCRdb holds only in-frame clones, not every one. The table records 150,000 to 160,000 clones, 75% to 90% of them present only once. The sequence came from a young man in good health and CMV-seropositive. The sample was PBMCs. The chain couples TRBV5-6 to TRBJ2-3; 13 bases fit TRBD2. CDR3 in DNA: TGTGCCAGCAGCTCCGGGACTAGCGGGGTAACAGATACGCAGTATTTT. Protein: CASSSGTSGVTDTQYF. Full variable domain (missing parts from reference TRBV5-6 and TRBJ2-3): DAGVTQSPTHLIKTRGQQVTLRCSPKSGHDTVSWYQQALGQGPQFIFQYYEEEERQRGNFPDRFSGHQFPNYSSELNVNALLLGDSALYLCASSSGTSGVTDTQYFGPGTRLTVL.